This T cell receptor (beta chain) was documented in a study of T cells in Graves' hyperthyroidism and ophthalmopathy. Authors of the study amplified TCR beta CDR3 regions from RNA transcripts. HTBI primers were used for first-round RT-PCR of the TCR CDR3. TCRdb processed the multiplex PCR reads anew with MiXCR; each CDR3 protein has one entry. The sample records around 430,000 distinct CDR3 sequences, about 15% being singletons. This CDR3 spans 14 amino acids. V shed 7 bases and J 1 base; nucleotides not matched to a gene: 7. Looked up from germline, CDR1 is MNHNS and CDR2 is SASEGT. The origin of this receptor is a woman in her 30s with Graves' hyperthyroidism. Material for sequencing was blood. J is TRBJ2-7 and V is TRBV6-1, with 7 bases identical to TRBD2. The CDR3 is CASKASGRSYEQYF. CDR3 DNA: TGTGCCAGCAAGGCTAGCGGAAGGTCCTACGAGCAGTACTTC.